What follows is one T cell receptor (beta chain) and its context. This may stem from a read error, because a much larger clone lies one nucleotide away. With V trimmed by 5 bases and J by 7 bases, 11 bases remained unmatched. The CDR3 covers 15 residues. The V gene's germline CDR1 is SGHTA and CDR2 FQGNSA. TCRdb called the PCR reads again in MiXCR, with one record for every CDR3 protein. The table records approximately 20,000 distinct CDR3 sequences, just under 40% of them present only once. The data were taken from a study of tumor-infiltrating lymphocytes in oesophageal squamous cell carcinoma. Material for sequencing was esophageal tumor tissue. The receptor's source is a male donor with esophageal squamous cell carcinoma. The chain combines TRBV7-2 with TRBJ2-7; TRBD2 matches 10 bases. The CDR3 spells CASSVTSGVNNEQYF. The CDR3 DNA sequence: TGTGCCAGCAGCGTCACTAGCGGGGTTAACAATGAGCAGTACTTC. The full variable domain, completed using reference TRBV7-2 and TRBJ2-7, is GAGVSQSPSNKVTEKGKDVELRCDPISGHTALYWYRQSLGQGLEFLIYFQGNSAPDKSGLPSDRFSAERTGGSVSTLTIQRTQQEDSAVYLCASSVTSGVNNEQYFGPGTRLTVT.